The 32 T cell receptor beta chains listed next were all sequenced from one sample in a study of T cells after yellow fever vaccination. TCRdb reanalysed the 5' RACE reads using MiXCR and keeps one entry per CDR3 protein. The data hold hundreds of thousands of distinct CDR3 sequences, with 9% to 15% observed a single time. This material consisted of PBMCs, taken on the day of the yellow fever booster vaccination. The source of these receptors is a man aged 30 to 39 who received the YFV17D yellow fever vaccine.

This chain joins TRBV10-3 and TRBJ2-5; D is ambiguous. The CDR3 totals 12 residues. V lost 2 bases and J lost 1, with 2 bases in between. Germline V CDR1 and CDR2: ENHRY, SYGVKD. CDR3 DNA: TGTGCCATCAGTGAGGCCCAAGAGACCCAGTACTTC. The encoded protein is CAISEAQETQYF.

The chain has TRBV20-1 and TRBJ2-7; a weak D match, TRBD1 (6 bases). CDR1 and CDR2 (germline): DFQATT, SNEGSKA (reference sequence). The CDR3 runs 14 residues. V was pared by 5 bases and J by 2 bases, with 16 bases between. In nucleotides, the CDR3 is TGCAGTGCTGCTTCTGGGGGCTCTACCTACGAGCAGTACTTC. Its protein product is CSAASGGSTYEQYF.

The J gene is TRBJ2-7, the V gene TRBV6-1; D uncertain. Deletions cut 11 bases from V and 3 bases from J, with 20 bases between. CDR1 and CDR2 from the germline V gene are MNHNS and SASEGT. The CDR3 spans 14 residues. CDR3 nucleotides: TGTGCCCCCTACCTCCAGGACCTTCGCTACGAGCAGTACTTC. Protein: CAPYLQDLRYEQYF.

The J gene is TRBJ2-1, the V gene TRBV10-2; 13 bases agree with TRBD2. The CDR3 has 15 residues. Germline lookup yields CDR1 WSHSY and CDR2 SAAADI. V shed 7 bases and J 14 bases; nucleotides not matched to a gene: 14. In DNA, the CDR3 is TGCGCCAGCACTACAGAGGGACTAGCGGGACTCCCGGAGTTCTTC. It translates to CASTTEGLAGLPEFF.

This clonotype has a handful of counts. This sequence joins TRBV25-1 and TRBJ1-4, with D tentatively TRBD1 (5 bases). The CDR3 length is 12 residues. V was pared by 2 bases and J by 16 bases, with 14 bases between. Germline V gives CDR1 MGHDK, CDR2 SYGVNS. CDR3 sequence: CASSEGGVRRFF. The CDR3 nucleotides are TGTGCCAGCAGTGAAGGGGGAGTCCGGCGGTTTTTT.

V is TRBV5-5 and J is TRBJ1-1, with D unresolved. V dropped 2 bases and J dropped 0 bases, with 14 bases sitting between them. The CDR3 length is 16 residues. CDR1 and CDR2 (germline): SGHKS, YYEKEE (reference sequence). CDR3 in amino acids: CASSLVGEGVNTEAFF. Written as DNA, the CDR3 is TGTGCCAGCAGCTTAGTTGGGGAGGGCGTGAACACTGAAGCTTTCTTT.

This clonotype was recorded at least ten times. The chain links TRBV29-1 to TRBJ2-2; a weak D match, TRBD1 (6 bases). Germline values: CDR1 SQVTM, CDR2 ANQGSEA. V was pared by 3 bases and J by 6 bases, with 17 bases between. The CDR3 has 15 residues. CDR3 sequence: CSVESGTRVPGELFF. CDR3 DNA: TGCAGCGTTGAGTCTGGGACAAGGGTCCCCGGGGAGCTGTTTTTT.

The V and J genes are TRBV7-2 and TRBJ1-1; no firm D call. Germline-derived CDR1 and CDR2 are SGHTA and FQGNSA. CDR3 length: 14 amino acids. V was pared by 7 bases and J by 2 bases, with 14 bases between. CDR3 amino acids: CASKKESGNTEAFF. The CDR3 DNA reads TGTGCCAGCAAAAAGGAATCGGGCAACACTGAAGCTTTCTTT.

V usage is TRBV5-1 and J usage is TRBJ1-4; TRBD1 matches at 7 bases. Losses at the gene ends were 4 bases for V and 2 bases for J; bases not matched to a gene: 14. The CDR3 covers 18 residues. Germline V lookup: CDR1 SGHRS, CDR2 YFSETQ. CDR3: CASSPWTWPGQTNEKLFF. CDR3 DNA sequence: TGCGCCAGCAGCCCTTGGACTTGGCCGGGACAGACTAATGAAAAACTGTTTTTT.

In its sample, this clonotype was seen a few times. This chain links TRBV27 with TRBJ2-7; no clear D. CDR3 size: 14 residues. Germline lookup yields CDR1 MNHEY and CDR2 SMNVEV (reference sequence). Trimming left V 5 bases short and J 2 bases short, with 13 bases between. The CDR3 nucleotides are TGTGCCAGCAGTCCTTCAATTCACCCCTACGAGCAGTACTTC. It codes for CASSPSIHPYEQYF.

This clonotype appeared a few times. This chain uses TRBV7-9 with TRBJ1-1; D is undetermined. This CDR3 spans 12 amino acids. The V gene lost 1 base and the J gene lost 7 bases, with 7 bases spanning the gap. Germline V gene lookup returns CDR1 SEHNR and CDR2 FQNEAQ (reference sequence). In nucleotides, the CDR3 is TGTGCCAGCAGCTTAGGTTATTTTGAAGCTTTCTTT. This sequence encodes CASSLGYFEAFF.

This clonotype has only a few counts. The V and J genes are TRBV7-6 and TRBJ2-1; 8 positions match TRBD2. V gave up 2 bases and J gave up 7 bases; unmatched junction bases: 7. This CDR3 has 15 residues. The V gene's germline CDR1 is SGHVS and CDR2 FNYEAQ. CDR3 DNA: TGTGCCAGCAGCTTAAGAAGCGGGAGTAGGAATGAGCAGTTCTTC. Protein: CASSLRSGSRNEQFF.

The V call is TRBV10-3, the J call TRBJ1-5; D not resolved. The CDR3 has 12 amino acids. The germline V and J ends were trimmed by 3 bases and 3 bases, with 3 bases remaining between them. CDR1 and CDR2 from the germline V gene are ENHRY and SYGVKD. CDR3 in amino acids: CAISDDNQPQHF. CDR3 DNA: TGTGCCATCAGTGATGACAATCAGCCCCAGCATTTT.

This clonotype was observed a handful of times. The V and J genes are TRBV28 and TRBJ2-4; D gene uncertain. The CDR3 extends over 15 amino acids. The ends were cut back, 7 bases at V and 0 bases at J, with 13 bases in the middle. CDR1 MDHEN and CDR2 SYDVKM come from the germline V gene. The CDR3 is CASISSGVAKNIQYF. DNA for the CDR3: TGTGCCAGCATCTCGTCCGGAGTAGCCAAAAACATTCAGTACTTC.

This clonotype was found a few times. V and J are TRBV12-3 or TRBV12-4 and TRBJ1-1; D might be TRBD1 (5 bases). The CDR3 is 14 amino acids. V lost 8 bases to trimming and J lost 4 bases, with 17 bases between them. In DNA form, the CDR3 reads TGTGCCAGCGGGTTCAGGGATGGGTTCACTGAAGCTTTCTTT. Its translation is CASGFRDGFTEAFF.

This chain connects TRBV4-1 to TRBJ2-7; TRBD1 or TRBD2 may be the D gene (6 bases each). CDR1 and CDR2 from the germline V gene are MGHRA and YSYEKL. Trimming stripped 0 bases from V and 0 bases from J, with 27 bases between. The CDR3 runs 21 residues. The CDR3 nucleotides are TGCGCCAGCAGCCAAGAAGGGGGGAATCGAGCCGGGGACGGCCGCTCCTACGAGCAGTACTTC. Amino acids: CASSQEGGNRAGDGRSYEQYF.

This clonotype was picked up a small number of times. The CDR3 spells CASTGTGLTYEQYF. The CDR3 DNA reads as TGTGCCAGCACCGGGACAGGGCTTACCTACGAGCAGTACTTC. The V call is TRBV6-5, the J call TRBJ2-7; 9 nucleotides line up with TRBD1. Germline V CDR1 and CDR2: MNHEY, SVGAGI. Unmatched junction bases numbered 6, after V lost 7 bases and J lost 2 bases. This CDR3 contains 14 residues.

A few counts support this clonotype. V is TRBV12-3 or TRBV12-4 and J is TRBJ1-1; D is undetermined. V lost 6 bases and J 4 bases, leaving 15 bases between the germline ends. The CDR3 runs to 14 residues. The CDR3 DNA sequence: TGTGCCAGCAGCGCACCACTGGGGAGCACTGAAGCTTTCTTT. Translation: CASSAPLGSTEAFF.

In this sample, this clonotype turned up many times. J is TRBJ1-2 and V is TRBV19; possibly TRBD1 for D (6 bases). The ends were cut back, 6 bases at V and 4 bases at J, with 12 bases in the middle. Looked up from germline, CDR1 is LNHDA and CDR2 is SQIVND (reference sequence). This CDR3 contains 13 residues. The CDR3 sequence is CASRRGTFYGYTF. The CDR3 DNA follows: TGTGCCAGTAGACGAGGGACATTCTATGGCTACACCTTC.

The CDR3 spells CASREGYEAFF. The DNA for the CDR3 is TGTGCCAGCAGGGAGGGTTATGAAGCTTTCTTT. This chain links TRBV6-1 with TRBJ1-1, with no clear D. The CDR3 covers 11 residues. Per the germline V gene, CDR1 is MNHNS and CDR2 is SASEGT. Trimming shortened V by 6 bases and J by 7 bases, and 9 bases separated the two germline ends.

A few counts support this clonotype. The chain has TRBV28 and TRBJ2-5; D may match TRBD1 or TRBD2 (5 bases each). The V end was cut by 4 bases, the J end by 7 bases, with 19 bases between. In germline, CDR1 is MDHEN, CDR2 SYDVKM. The CDR3 length is 15 residues. The CDR3 region is CASSSAGTPRSTQYF. CDR3 coding DNA: TGTGCCAGCAGTTCGGCCGGGACCCCCCGCTCGACCCAGTACTTC.

In this sample, this clonotype turned up many times. The chain uses TRBV20-1 and TRBJ2-5; 7 positions match TRBD2. Unmatched junction bases numbered 12, after V lost 6 bases and J lost 5 bases. Per germline, CDR1 DFQATT and CDR2 SNEGSKA (reference sequence). The CDR3 runs 14 residues. The chain's CDR3 is CSALPSGIAETQYF. Here the CDR3 DNA reads TGCAGTGCCCTCCCCAGCGGGATCGCGGAGACCCAGTACTTC.

This clonotype has a count of ten or more. This chain uses TRBV19 with TRBJ2-1, with D maybe TRBD1 (5 bases). The V gene's germline CDR1 is LNHDA and CDR2 SQIVND (reference sequence). CDR3 length: 13 residues. V lost 8 bases and J 8 bases, leaving 16 bases between the germline ends. The CDR3 region has the DNA TGTGCCAGTCGAAGGCAGGGTTACGATGAGCAGTTCTTC. Encoded protein: CASRRQGYDEQFF.

This chain joins TRBV5-4 and TRBJ1-1; TRBD1 is a possible D gene (5 bases). The V end was cut by 3 bases, the J end by 7 bases, with 22 bases between. CDR1 is SGHNT and CDR2 is YYREEE in the germline V gene (reference sequence). The CDR3 consists of 16 residues. CDR3 bases: TGTGCCAGCAGCTCCTATACGAAGACAGCCTCCAGTGAAGCTTTCTTT. It yields the protein CASSSYTKTASSEAFF.

The gene calls are TRBV29-1 and TRBJ2-2; 12 bases match TRBD2. Looked up from germline, CDR1 is SQVTM and CDR2 is ANQGSEA. There are 16 residues in the CDR3. Trimming took 7 bases from V and 5 from J; bases not matched to a gene: 11. The DNA of the CDR3 is TGCAGCGCCCGAACGACTAGCGGGAGTTGGACCGGGGAGCTGTTTTTT. Protein: CSARTTSGSWTGELFF.

This clonotype was seen only a few times. J is TRBJ2-7 and V is TRBV7-2; 9 bases agree with TRBD1. J was trimmed by 3 bases and V by 5 bases; bases with no gene match: 8. The CDR3 runs to 15 residues. Germline V gene lookup returns CDR1 SGHTA and CDR2 FQGNSA. The CDR3 here is CASSIGQGSYYEQYF. DNA for the CDR3: TGTGCCAGCAGCATTGGACAGGGGTCCTACTACGAGCAGTACTTC.

In its sample, this clonotype was seen a few times. The chain joins TRBV25-1 to TRBJ2-1; 10 positions agree with TRBD1. The CDR3 is 12 residues long. V trimming: 10 bases; J trimming: 6 bases; junction bases outside the gene matches: 3. Germline CDR1 MGHDK, CDR2 SYGVNS. CDR3 sequence (DNA): TGTGCCACCGGGACAGGGGTCAATGAGCAGTTCTTC. It codes for CATGTGVNEQFF.

The genes are TRBV7-9 and TRBJ2-1, with TRBD2 identical over 8 bases. With 2 bases clipped from V and 9 bases from J, the junction kept 3 bases outside the gene matches. The CDR3 spans 13 residues. Germline CDR1 and CDR2: SEHNR and FQNEAQ (reference sequence). CDR3 sequence (DNA): TGTGCCAGCAGCTTAATAGCGGGAACTGAGCAGTTCTTC. This codes for CASSLIAGTEQFF. The full variable domain, completed using reference TRBV7-9 and TRBJ2-1, is DTGVSQNPRHKITKRGQNVTFRCDPISEHNRLYWYRQTLGQGPEFLTYFQNEAQLEKSRLLSDRFSAERPKGSFSTLEIQRTEQGDSAMYLCASSLIAGTEQFFGPGTRLTVL.

Here the CDR3 DNA reads TGTGCCAGCAGCTCCCCGGGACAAACGAAAGAGACCCAGTACTTC. Its translation is CASSSPGQTKETQYF. This chain connects TRBV7-9 to TRBJ2-5, with D maybe TRBD1 (6 bases). Per the germline V gene, CDR1 is SEHNR and CDR2 is FQNEAQ (reference sequence). The V end was cut by 4 bases, the J end by 3 bases, with 15 bases between. The CDR3 has 15 amino acids.

The rearrangement links TRBV28 to TRBJ2-7; D gene unclear. There are 13 residues in the CDR3. Germline V gene sequence: CDR1 MDHEN, CDR2 SYDVKM. The V and J ends lost 7 bases and 2 bases respectively, with 12 bases between them. The CDR3 coding sequence is TGTGCCAGCAACTCCCCGGCCGCCTACGAGCAGTACTTC. Translating it yields CASNSPAAYEQYF.

The chain is built from TRBV7-3 and TRBJ2-1; D is possibly TRBD2 (6 bases). Germline V lookup: CDR1 SGHTA, CDR2 FQGTGA. The CDR3 loop spans 15 amino acids. The V end was cut by 1 base, the J end by 3 bases, with 10 bases between. This chain's CDR3 is CASSLNPGVYNEQFF. CDR3 nucleotides: TGTGCCAGCAGCTTAAATCCGGGGGTCTACAATGAGCAGTTCTTC.

J is TRBJ2-1 and V is TRBV6-5; 14 bases line up with TRBD2. With V trimmed by 0 bases and J by 9 bases, 4 bases remained unmatched. This CDR3 is 16 amino acids long. Germline V gene lookup returns CDR1 MNHEY and CDR2 SVGAGI. CDR3 region: CASSYSTSGRAIEQFF. The CDR3, as DNA: TGTGCCAGCAGTTACTCGACTAGCGGGAGGGCGATTGAGCAGTTCTTC.